A selection of T cell receptor beta chains follows, all from one sample in a study of control samples from healthy donors and cancer patients. Generated by immunoSEQ multiplex PCR, the TCRdb table keeps only in-frame clones and is missing some. The profile shows 150,000 to 200,000 clones, around 91% of them singletons. Sequences were obtained from blood. These TCRs come from a woman younger than 45 in good health. The CDR3 runs from the conserved cysteine through the conserved F or W.

cdr3_aa v_call
CASSPRTSQKNTEAFF TRBV5-5
CASSSPGTANYGYTF TRBV5-5
CASSYRGPGANVLTF TRBV19
CASSRGQGILNNEQFF TRBV3-1/TRBV3-2
CASSLGGDTGELFF TRBV11-3
CASSELAGVQPQHF TRBV2
CASSSPGQGEGYTF TRBV19
CASSVAVSSYEQYF TRBV9
CATSDSGGAYNEQFF TRBV24-1
CASSLTSGGVNEQFF TRBV7-9
CASSPGTPNYEQYF TRBV18
CASSYWDRVYEQYF TRBV6-2/TRBV6-3
CASSQDGTGELFF TRBV14
CASSGQGIGYEQYF TRBV7-6
CASSSSGGASYNEQFF TRBV9
CASSLGLAGVSYNEQFF TRBV5-8
CASSEGSGSHNEQFF TRBV6-4
CASSKGDSKNIQYF TRBV21-1
CASSYGGFTEAFF TRBV6-5
CASSFGTGAYGYTF TRBV28
CASSPTSGRTDTQYF TRBV4-1
CASSEGPTYEQYF TRBV18
CASSQNTGTGSGNEQFF TRBV23-1
CASSLGRASLDTQYF TRBV7-9
CASSLEIRGYGYTF TRBV5-6
CASSRGTSGSYNEQFF TRBV14
CASSEAAASGAYNEQFF TRBV6-1
CASSVAGAYNEQFF TRBV9
CASSPGTGSSTDTQYF TRBV11-3
CASSQVGAYEQYF TRBV4-1
CASSPNSPLHF TRBV18
CASSFMGHKGTEAFF TRBV5-1
CASSGGNQPQHF TRBV10-2
CASSLVSGGGTQYF TRBV7-2
CASRGSYNEQFF TRBV2